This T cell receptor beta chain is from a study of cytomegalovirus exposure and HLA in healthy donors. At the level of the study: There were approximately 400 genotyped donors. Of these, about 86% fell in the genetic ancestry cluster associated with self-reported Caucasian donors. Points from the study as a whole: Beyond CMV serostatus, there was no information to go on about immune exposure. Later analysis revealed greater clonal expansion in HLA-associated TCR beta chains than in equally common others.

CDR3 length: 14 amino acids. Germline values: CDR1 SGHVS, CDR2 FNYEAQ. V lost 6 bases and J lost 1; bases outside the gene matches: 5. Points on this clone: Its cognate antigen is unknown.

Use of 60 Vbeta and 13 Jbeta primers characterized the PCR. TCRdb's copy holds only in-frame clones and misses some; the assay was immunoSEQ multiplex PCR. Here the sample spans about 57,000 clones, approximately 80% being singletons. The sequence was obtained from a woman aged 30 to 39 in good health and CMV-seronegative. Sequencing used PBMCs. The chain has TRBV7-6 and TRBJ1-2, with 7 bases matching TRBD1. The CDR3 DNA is TGTGCCAGCAGGACGAACAGGGGTAACTATGGCTACACCTTC. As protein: CASRTNRGNYGYTF.